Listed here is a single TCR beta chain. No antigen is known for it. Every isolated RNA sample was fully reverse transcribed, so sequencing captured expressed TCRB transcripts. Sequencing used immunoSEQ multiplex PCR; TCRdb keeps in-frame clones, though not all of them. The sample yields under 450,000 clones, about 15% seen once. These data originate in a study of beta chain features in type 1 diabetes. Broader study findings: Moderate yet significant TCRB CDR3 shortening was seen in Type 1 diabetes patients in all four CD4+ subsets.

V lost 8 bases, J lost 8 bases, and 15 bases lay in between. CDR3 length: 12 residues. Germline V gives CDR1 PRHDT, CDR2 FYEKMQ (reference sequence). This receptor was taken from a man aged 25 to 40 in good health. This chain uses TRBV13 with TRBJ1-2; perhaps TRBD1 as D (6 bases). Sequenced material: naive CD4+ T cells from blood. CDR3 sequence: CASALLDRGYTF. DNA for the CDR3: TGTGCCAGCGCCCTCTTAGACAGGGGCTACACCTTC.